This TCR beta chain was retrieved from a study of long-term antiretroviral therapy in people with HIV. Study results and limitations: After ART, diversity increased yet remained lower than transplant donor controls.

Samples were assayed with immunoSEQ v3.0 at survey level. Sequenced by immunoSEQ multiplex PCR; TCRdb stores in-frame clones only, minus some. The table lists about 22,000 clones, approximately 84% of them singletons. In the case of this clone: Its target is unknown.

This CDR3 has 17 residues. The V end lost 5 bases, the J end lost 7 bases, and 22 bases lay between the germline ends. Germline V lookup: CDR1 SGHDT, CDR2 YYEEEE. The receptor was derived from a man aged 35-49 years with HIV. The material was unsorted PBMCs, obtained 0.5 years before starting antiretroviral therapy. The J gene is TRBJ1-6, the V gene TRBV5-6; a weak D match, TRBD1 (6 bases). This chain's CDR3 is CASSRLQGPVNNSPLHF. As DNA, the CDR3 is TGTGCCAGCAGTCGATTACAGGGACCCGTGAACAATTCACCCCTCCACTTT.